This T cell receptor (beta chain) was retrieved from a study of shared clonotypes between healthy human individuals. The germline V gene has CDR1 KGHSH and CDR2 LQKENI. With 3 bases clipped from V and 0 bases from J, the junction kept 1 base outside the gene matches. The CDR3 is 15 amino acids. Assay: immunoSEQ multiplex PCR; the TCRdb copy retains only in-frame clones and omits some. Of over 700,000 clones in the sample, approximately 77% were seen once. This clone was recorded a few times. Other DNA sequences of this sample code for an identical CDR3. What was sequenced was memory CD4+ T cells sorted from blood. The subset here: CD45RA-negative fraction. The chain uses TRBV18 and TRBJ1-1, with 10 bases fitting TRBD1. The clonotype was recovered from a woman younger than 45 in good health. CDR3 coding DNA: TGTGCCAGCTCACCGGGACAGGGGATGAACACTGAAGCTTTCTTT. Protein sequence: CASSPGQGMNTEAFF.